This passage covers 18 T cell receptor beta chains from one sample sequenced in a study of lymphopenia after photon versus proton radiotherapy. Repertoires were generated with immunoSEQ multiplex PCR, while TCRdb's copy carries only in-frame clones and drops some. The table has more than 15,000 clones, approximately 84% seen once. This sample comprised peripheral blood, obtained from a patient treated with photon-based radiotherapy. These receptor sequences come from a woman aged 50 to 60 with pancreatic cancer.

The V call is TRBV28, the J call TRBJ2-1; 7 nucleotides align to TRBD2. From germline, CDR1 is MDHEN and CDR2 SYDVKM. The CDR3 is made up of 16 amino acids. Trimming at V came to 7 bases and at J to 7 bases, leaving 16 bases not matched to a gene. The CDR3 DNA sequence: TGTGCCAGCACCACGACTGGGCGGGAGAACGGGAATGAGCAGTTCTTC. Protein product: CASTTTGRENGNEQFF.

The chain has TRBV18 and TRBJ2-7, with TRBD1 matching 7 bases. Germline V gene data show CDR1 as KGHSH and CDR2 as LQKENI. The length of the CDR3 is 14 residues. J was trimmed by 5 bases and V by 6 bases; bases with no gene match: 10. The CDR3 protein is CASSDYKGADEQYF. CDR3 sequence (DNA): TGTGCCAGCTCGGATTATAAGGGGGCCGACGAGCAGTACTTC.

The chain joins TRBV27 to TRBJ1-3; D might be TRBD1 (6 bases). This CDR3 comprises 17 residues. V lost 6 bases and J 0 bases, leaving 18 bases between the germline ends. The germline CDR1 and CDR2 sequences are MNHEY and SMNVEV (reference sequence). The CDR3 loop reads CASRSTQGGFSGNTIYF. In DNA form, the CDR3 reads TGTGCCAGCAGATCAACCCAAGGGGGTTTCTCTGGAAACACCATATATTTT.

This chain's CDR3 is CASSLGTSGPGPQETQYF. CDR3 nucleotides: TGTGCCAGCAGCTTAGGGACTAGCGGACCTGGGCCCCAAGAGACCCAGTACTTC. V usage is TRBV7-2 and J usage is TRBJ2-5; TRBD2 agrees at 10 bases. V lost 1 base and J lost 1; bases outside the gene matches: 9. The CDR3 is 18 amino acids. Germline V gene data show CDR1 as SGHTA and CDR2 as FQGNSA.

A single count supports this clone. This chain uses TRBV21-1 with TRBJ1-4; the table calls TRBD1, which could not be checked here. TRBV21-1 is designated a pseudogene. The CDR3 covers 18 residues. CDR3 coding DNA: TGTGCCAGCAGCAAAGCGCTCCCGACAGATACAACTAATGAAAAACTGTTTTTT. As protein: CASSKALPTDTTNEKLFF.

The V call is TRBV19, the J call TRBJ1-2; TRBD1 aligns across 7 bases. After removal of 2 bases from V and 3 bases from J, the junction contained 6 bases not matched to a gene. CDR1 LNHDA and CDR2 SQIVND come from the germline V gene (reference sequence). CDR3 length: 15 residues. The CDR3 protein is CASSIQGVRDYGYTF. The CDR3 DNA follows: TGTGCCAGTAGTATACAGGGGGTACGCGACTATGGCTACACCTTC.

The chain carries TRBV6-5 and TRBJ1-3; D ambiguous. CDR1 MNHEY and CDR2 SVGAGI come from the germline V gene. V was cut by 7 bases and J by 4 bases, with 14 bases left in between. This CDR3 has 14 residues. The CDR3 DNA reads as TGTGCCAGCACCAGACGGGGAGCAGGAAACACCATATATTTT. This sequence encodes CASTRRGAGNTIYF.

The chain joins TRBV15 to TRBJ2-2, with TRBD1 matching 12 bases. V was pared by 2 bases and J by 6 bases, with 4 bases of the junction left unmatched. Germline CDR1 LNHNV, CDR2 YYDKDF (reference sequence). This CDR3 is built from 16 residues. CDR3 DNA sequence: TGTGCCACCAGCAGACCGGGACAGGGGGCAGCCGGGGAGCTGTTTTTT. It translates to CATSRPGQGAAGELFF.

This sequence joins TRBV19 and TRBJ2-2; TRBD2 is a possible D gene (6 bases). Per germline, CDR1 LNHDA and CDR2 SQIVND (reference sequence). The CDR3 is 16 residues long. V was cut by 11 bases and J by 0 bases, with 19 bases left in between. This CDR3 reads CACHRGGLTNTGELFF. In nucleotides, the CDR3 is TGTGCCTGTCATAGGGGAGGCCTTACGAACACCGGGGAGCTGTTTTTT.

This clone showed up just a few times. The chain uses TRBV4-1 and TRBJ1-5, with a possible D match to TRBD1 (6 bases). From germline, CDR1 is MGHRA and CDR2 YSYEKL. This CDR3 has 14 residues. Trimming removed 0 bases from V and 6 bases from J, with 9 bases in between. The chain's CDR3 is CASSQETGPQPQHF. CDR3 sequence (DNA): TGCGCCAGCAGCCAAGAAACAGGGCCTCAGCCCCAGCATTTT.

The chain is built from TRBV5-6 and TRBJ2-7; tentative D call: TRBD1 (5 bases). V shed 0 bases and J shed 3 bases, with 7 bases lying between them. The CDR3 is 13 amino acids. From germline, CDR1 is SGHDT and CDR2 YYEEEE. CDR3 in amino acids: CASSLGGGYEQYF. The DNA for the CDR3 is TGTGCCAGCAGCTTGGGGGGCGGCTACGAGCAGTACTTC.

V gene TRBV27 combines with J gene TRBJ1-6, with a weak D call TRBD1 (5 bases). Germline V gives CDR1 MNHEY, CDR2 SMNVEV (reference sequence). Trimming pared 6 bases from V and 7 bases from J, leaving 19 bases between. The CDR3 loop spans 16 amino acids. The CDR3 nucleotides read TGTGCCAGCAGCCTGGGACGGAGCCTTTGGAATTCACCCCTCCACTTT. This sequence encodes CASSLGRSLWNSPLHF.

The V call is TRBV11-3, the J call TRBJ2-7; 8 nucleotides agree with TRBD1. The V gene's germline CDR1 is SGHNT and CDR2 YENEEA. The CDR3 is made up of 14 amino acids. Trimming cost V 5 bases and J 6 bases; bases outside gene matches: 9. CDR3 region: CASSPRDRSGEQYF. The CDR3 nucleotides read TGTGCCAGCAGCCCCCGGGACAGGAGCGGCGAGCAGTACTTC. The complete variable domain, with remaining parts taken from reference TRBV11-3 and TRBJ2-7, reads EAGVVQSPRYKIIEKKQPVAFWCNPISGHNTLYWYLQNLGQGPELLIRYENEEAVDDSQLPKDRFSAERLKGVDSTLKIQPAELGDSAVYLCASSPRDRSGEQYFGPGTRLTVT.

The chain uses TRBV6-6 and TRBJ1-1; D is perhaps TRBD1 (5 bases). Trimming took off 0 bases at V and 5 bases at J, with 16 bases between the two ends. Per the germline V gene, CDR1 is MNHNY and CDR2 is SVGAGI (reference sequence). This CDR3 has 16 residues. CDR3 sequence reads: CASSYSSLRERTEAFF. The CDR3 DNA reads TGTGCCAGCAGTTACTCCTCACTCAGGGAGAGGACTGAAGCTTTCTTT.

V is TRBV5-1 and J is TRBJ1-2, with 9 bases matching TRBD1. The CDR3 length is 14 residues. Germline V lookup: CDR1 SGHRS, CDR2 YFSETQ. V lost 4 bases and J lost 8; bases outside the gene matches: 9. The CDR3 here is CASSRRDREHGYTF. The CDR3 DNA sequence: TGCGCCAGCAGCCGCCGGGACAGGGAACACGGCTACACCTTC.

CDR3 amino acids: CASSVGQDGGSYNEQFF. In nucleotides, the CDR3 is TGTGCCAGCAGCGTTGGACAGGACGGCGGCTCCTACAATGAGCAGTTCTTC. V usage is TRBV7-6 and J usage is TRBJ2-1; 7 positions match TRBD1. Looked up from germline, CDR1 is SGHVS and CDR2 is FNYEAQ. This CDR3 has 17 amino acids. V lost 5 bases and J lost 0; bases outside the gene matches: 10. Full variable domain (outside the CDR3, taken from reference TRBV7-6 and TRBJ2-1): GAGVSQSPRYKVTKRGQDVALRCDPISGHVSLYWYRQALGQGPEFLTYFNYEAQQDKSGLPNDRFSAERPEGSISTLTIQRTEQRDSAMYRCASSVGQDGGSYNEQFFGPGTRLTVL.

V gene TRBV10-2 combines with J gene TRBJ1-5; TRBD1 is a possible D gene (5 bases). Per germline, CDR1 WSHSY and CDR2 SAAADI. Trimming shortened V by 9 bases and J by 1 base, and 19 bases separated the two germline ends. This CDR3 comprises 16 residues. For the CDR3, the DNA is TGCGCCAGTCAAGACCTAGCCGACAGCAGCAATCAGCCCCAGCATTTT. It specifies CASQDLADSSNQPQHF.

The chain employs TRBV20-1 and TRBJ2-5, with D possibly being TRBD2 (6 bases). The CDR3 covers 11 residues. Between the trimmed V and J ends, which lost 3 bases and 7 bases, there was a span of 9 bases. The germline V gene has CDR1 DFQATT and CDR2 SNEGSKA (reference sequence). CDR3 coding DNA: TGCAGTGCTAGGGGGGGAGGGACCCAGTACTTC. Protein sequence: CSARGGGTQYF.